This record covers a single T cell receptor (beta chain). Its target is unknown. All TRB cDNA libraries came from 5' RACE performed with UMI labels. TCRdb re-called the 5' RACE reads and gives one entry per CDR3 protein, without DNA. The repertoire table contains several thousand distinct CDR3 sequences. The record originates from a study of CXCR3-negative and CXCR3-positive naive CD8 T cells. Across the study: Libraries each contributed about 1.5 +/- 0.3 million TRB reads, for about 135 million in total.

Naive CD8+ T lymphocytes were specified as CD45RO-CCR7+CD27+CD95-. Per germline, CDR1 MNHEY and CDR2 SVGEGT. CDR3 length: 15 amino acids. General study points: Whereas both naive subsets had comparably high diversity, memory CD8+ cells had much lower diversity. Comparison of naive CXCR3-negative and CXCR3-positive cells revealed similar TRBV-TRBJ usage, while memory cells differed.

The genes are TRBV6-2 or TRBV6-3 and TRBJ2-1; the D call from TCRdb, TRBD2, cannot be confirmed without DNA. Sequencing was done on a sample of naive CXCR3- CD8+ T cells from blood. Documented subset: CD45RO-CCR7+CD27+CD95- naive CD8+ T cells lacking CXCR3 (TNR3-). This TCR derives from a human donor in good health. Some clones in this sample may be carry-over from other donors' samples. The CDR3 loop is CASSYPDYSYNEQFF.